One T cell receptor beta chain is described in this entry. The data were obtained in a study of blood T cell repertoires in COVID-19. Study as a whole: PBMCs, B-cell-depleted T cells, or T cells provided the cDNA or gDNA that made up the material.

Each participant's cohort was designated according to participant-reported clinical history. During the 2 weeks before they entered the study, exposed participants had met someone with a PCR-confirmed or clinician-diagnosed COVID-19 case. Germline-derived CDR1 and CDR2 are SGHTA and FQGTGA. The J segment lost 0 bases and the V segment lost 0 bases, leaving 2 bases of the junction unmatched. The CDR3 loop spans 17 amino acids. Using immunoSEQ multiplex PCR, the repertoire was profiled, and TCRdb retains in-frame clones only, with some absent. The table has about 350,000 clones, 88% seen once. Sequencing was performed on PBMCs or T cells enriched from blood (not recorded which). This sequence joins TRBV7-3 and TRBJ2-7; the match to TRBD2 covers 13 bases. This clonotype was obtained from a woman aged 25 to 39 who had been exposed to COVID-19. CDR3 nucleotide sequence: TGTGCCAGCAGCTTAACGGGACTAGCGGGACACTCCTACGAGCAGTACTTC. As protein: CASSLTGLAGHSYEQYF.